Below, 8 T cell receptor beta chains from the same sample are listed, as sequenced in a study of cytomegalovirus exposure and HLA in healthy donors. The PCR employed 60 Vbeta primers together with 13 Jbeta primers. Some clones are missing from TCRdb's copy, which holds only in-frame ones; the method was immunoSEQ multiplex PCR. The sample consists of around 70,000 clones, around 65% of them appearing once. The sample comprised PBMCs. These receptors all come from a man aged 55-75 years in good health and CMV-seropositive.

CDR3 protein: CASSLDLGGANEQFF. The CDR3 DNA reads TGTGCCAGCAGCTTAGATTTGGGGGGGGCAAATGAGCAGTTCTTC. The rearrangement joins TRBV7-2 to TRBJ2-1; tentatively, D is TRBD2 (7 bases). Trimming pared 1 base from V and 7 bases from J, leaving 14 bases between. Germline-derived CDR1 and CDR2 are SGHTA and FQGNSA. This CDR3 spans 15 amino acids.

CDR3 DNA sequence: TGTGCCAGCAGTCCGGGACTAGCGAGGAATGAGCAGTTCTTC. Protein product: CASSPGLARNEQFF. This rearrangement joins TRBV27 to TRBJ2-1, with 10 bases matching TRBD2. V lost 5 bases and J lost 7; bases outside the gene matches: 5. Germline CDR1 MNHEY, CDR2 SMNVEV (reference sequence). There are 14 residues in the CDR3.

This chain links TRBV7-3 with TRBJ2-1; D unresolved. The CDR3 totals 16 residues. Trimming shortened V by 4 bases and J by 1 base, and 14 bases separated the two germline ends. Germline assignment: CDR1 SGHTA and CDR2 FQGTGA. The CDR3 spells CASSSAPTRSYNEQFF. The CDR3 bases are TGTGCCAGCAGCTCAGCCCCCACGAGGTCCTACAATGAGCAGTTCTTC.

This rearrangement joins TRBV5-5 to TRBJ1-4, with TRBD1 as a possible D gene (6 bases). Trimming cost V 4 bases and J 5 bases, with 15 bases left between them. This CDR3 region has 15 residues. Germline assignment: CDR1 SGHKS and CDR2 YYEKEE (reference sequence). The CDR3 DNA follows: TGTGCCAGCAGCGTGCTGACAGGAATAAATGAAAAACTGTTTTTT. Protein sequence: CASSVLTGINEKLFF.

This chain connects TRBV9 to TRBJ2-7; a possible D gene is TRBD2 (6 bases). CDR1 is SGDLS and CDR2 is YYNGEE in the germline V gene. V gave up 4 bases and J gave up 0 bases, with 11 bases separating them. The CDR3 has 14 amino acids. CDR3: CASSSGLNSYEQYF. The CDR3 nucleotides read TGTGCCAGCAGCTCGGGACTTAACTCCTACGAGCAGTACTTC.

V gene TRBV30 combines with J gene TRBJ2-7; TRBD2 aligns across 7 bases. The junction had 0 bases not matched to a gene; V was cut back by 3 bases and J by 1 base. CDR1 and CDR2 from the germline V gene are GTSNPN and SVGIG (reference sequence). This CDR3 spans 12 amino acids. The CDR3 nucleotides read TGTGCCTGGAGACTAGCGTCCTACGAGCAGTACTTC. Translating gives CAWRLASYEQYF.

The CDR3, as DNA: TGTGCCAGCAGCCCGGGACACTACAATGAGCAGTTCTTC. It codes for CASSPGHYNEQFF. The chain is built from TRBV25-1 and TRBJ2-1; tentative D call: TRBD1 (6 bases). Germline CDR1 reads MGHDK; CDR2 reads SYGVNS. Deletions cut 6 bases from V and 3 bases from J, with 9 bases between. The CDR3 sequence is 13 residues long.

The chain couples TRBV7-9 to TRBJ1-6; TRBD1 is a possible D gene (6 bases). Germline values: CDR1 SEHNR, CDR2 FQNEAQ (reference sequence). CDR3 length equals 16 residues. The V end lost 5 bases, the J end lost 6 bases, and 17 bases lay between the germline ends. In DNA form, the CDR3 reads TGTGCCAGCAGCCAGGACCCACAGGGAATTAATTCACCCCTCCACTTT. Its translation: CASSQDPQGINSPLHF. Drawing the rest from reference TRBV7-9 and TRBJ1-6, the complete variable domain is DTGVSQNPRHKITKRGQNVTFRCDPISEHNRLYWYRQTLGQGPEFLTYFQNEAQLEKSRLLSDRFSAERPKGSFSTLEIQRTEQGDSAMYLCASSQDPQGINSPLHFGNGTRLTVT.